These 16 T cell receptor beta chains were all obtained from the same sample, sequenced in a study of T-cell reconstitution after alpha-beta-depleted transplantation in children. Preparing the TCRbeta library involved the use of unique molecular identifiers. Via MiXCR, TCRdb re-called the PCR reads, giving one row per CDR3 protein. This sample has hundreds of thousands of distinct CDR3 sequences, with roughly a tenth found just once. Here the sequenced sample was PBMCs, taken before TCRalphabeta/CD19-depleted stem cell transplant. The receptors stem from a child aged 2 to 10 with inherited bone marrow failure, due to receive a stem cell transplant.

This clonotype appeared a single time. The chain links TRBV11-2 to TRBJ1-4; D may be TRBD1 (6 bases). Per germline, CDR1 SGHAT and CDR2 FQNNGV. The V end lost 4 bases, the J end lost 6 bases, and 15 bases lay between the germline ends. The CDR3 has 15 amino acids. CDR3 DNA sequence: TGTGCCAGCAGCTCAGGGGAGGTGGGTGATGAAAAACTGTTTTTT. It encodes CASSSGEVGDEKLFF.

This clonotype was seen repeatedly, ten times or more. The V call is TRBV12-3 or TRBV12-4, the J call TRBJ2-2, with D perhaps TRBD1 or TRBD2 (5 bases each). This CDR3 region has 15 residues. The V gene lost 7 bases and the J gene lost 0 bases, with 12 bases spanning the gap. The CDR3 sequence is CASTRDLANTGELFF. The CDR3 bases are TGTGCCAGCACCCGGGACCTGGCGAACACCGGGGAGCTGTTTTTT.

At least ten counts were recorded for this clonotype. The V and J genes are TRBV29-1 and TRBJ2-1; 9 bases line up with TRBD2. Unmatched junction bases numbered 8, after V lost 1 base and J lost 7 bases. The CDR3 loop spans 15 amino acids. Germline V lookup: CDR1 SQVTM, CDR2 ANQGSEA. DNA for the CDR3: TGCAGCGTTGAAGGGCTCGCGGGAGGGCCGAATGAGCAGTTCTTC. Translating it yields CSVEGLAGGPNEQFF.

This clonotype was seen a few times. V and J are TRBV6-1 and TRBJ2-1; TRBD2 matches at 8 bases. This CDR3 is 15 amino acids long. The V and J ends lost 8 bases and 6 bases, in that order; junction bases with no gene match: 12. Germline CDR1 and CDR2: MNHNS and SASEGT. CDR3 DNA: TGTGCCAGCGCACTTTCCGGGAGGGCAGGCAATGAGCAGTTCTTC. Protein sequence: CASALSGRAGNEQFF.

At least ten counts were recorded for this clonotype. This sequence joins TRBV4-1 and TRBJ2-7; TRBD1 might be the D (6 bases). Trimming took 0 bases from V and 1 from J, leaving 28 bases between them. The germline CDR1 and CDR2 sequences are MGHRA and YSYEKL. The CDR3 consists of 21 residues. CDR3 DNA sequence: TGCGCCAGCAGCCAAGATATCCTCCTAGGACAGAGGGCCCTCGAATCCTACGAGCAGTACTTC. This gives the protein CASSQDILLGQRALESYEQYF.

The chain couples TRBV5-1 to TRBJ2-7, with D possibly being TRBD1 (5 bases). The germline V and J ends were trimmed by 0 bases and 3 bases, with 7 bases remaining between them. The V gene's germline CDR1 is SGHRS and CDR2 YFSETQ. This CDR3 is built from 13 residues. This CDR3 reads CASSLEDNYEQYF. As DNA, the CDR3 is TGCGCCAGCAGCTTGGAGGACAACTACGAGCAGTACTTC.

At least ten counts were recorded for this clonotype. As DNA, the CDR3 is TGTGCCAGCAGCATAAAACCGGGACAGGCCTACTCTGGGGCCAACGTCCTGACTTTC. It specifies CASSIKPGQAYSGANVLTF. V usage is TRBV11-2 and J usage is TRBJ2-6; 8 positions match TRBD1. The CDR3 has 19 amino acids. CDR1 SGHAT and CDR2 FQNNGV come from the germline V gene. Unmatched junction bases numbered 12, after V lost 5 bases and J lost 0 bases.

This clonotype was seen many times. J is TRBJ2-6 and V is TRBV7-2, with 8 bases that match TRBD1. With 0 bases clipped from V and 2 bases from J, the junction kept 3 bases outside the gene matches. This CDR3 has 17 residues. Germline CDR1 reads SGHTA; CDR2 reads FQGNSA. CDR3 sequence reads: CASSLAQGVPGANVLTF. In DNA, the CDR3 is TGTGCCAGCAGCTTAGCACAGGGGGTCCCTGGGGCCAACGTCCTGACTTTC.

This clonotype has at least ten counts. This chain joins TRBV7-9 and TRBJ2-2, with a tentative D call TRBD1 (6 bases). Trimming removed 5 bases at V and 13 bases at J, with 20 bases between. The germline CDR1 and CDR2 sequences are SEHNR and FQNEAQ (reference sequence). The CDR3 extends over 14 amino acids. The CDR3, as DNA: TGTGCCAGCAGCCCTCCCGACAGGAAGGGCGTGCTGTTTTTT. It yields the protein CASSPPDRKGVLFF.

This clonotype was detected many times. The chain couples TRBV5-1 to TRBJ2-7, with a weak D call TRBD2 (5 bases). CDR1 and CDR2 (germline): SGHRS, YFSETQ. V was trimmed by 2 bases and J by 3 bases, leaving 12 bases between them. The CDR3 is 14 residues long. The CDR3 nucleotides are TGCGCCAGCAGCTTCGAGGGTTTGAGCTACGAGCAGTACTTC. It specifies CASSFEGLSYEQYF.

This clonotype was observed at least ten times. The CDR3 sequence: CASSPGTGVYGYTF. The CDR3, as DNA: TGTGCCAGCAGTCCCGGGACAGGGGTCTATGGCTACACCTTC. The rearrangement uses TRBV6-1 and TRBJ1-2, with TRBD1 identical over 10 bases. This CDR3 spans 14 amino acids. The V gene's germline CDR1 is MNHNS and CDR2 SASEGT. Trimming at V came to 5 bases and at J to 4 bases, leaving 4 bases not matched to a gene.

V usage is TRBV27 and J usage is TRBJ2-7; a possible D gene is TRBD2 (6 bases). Trimming cost V 8 bases and J 2 bases, with 16 bases left between them. Per germline, CDR1 MNHEY and CDR2 SMNVEV (reference sequence). The CDR3 spans 14 residues. CDR3 coding DNA: TGTGCCAGCGGGGGGACCACTAACACCTACGAGCAGTACTTC. It translates to CASGGTTNTYEQYF.

For this clonotype: A read error may explain this, as a much larger clone is one base away. The gene calls are TRBV11-2 and TRBJ2-6, with D perhaps TRBD2 (5 bases). The V gene's germline CDR1 is SGHAT and CDR2 FQNNGV. The CDR3 covers 13 residues. The CDR3 nucleotides read TGTGCCAACAGCTTTACATTCGGGATTGTCCTGACTTTC. Encoded protein: CANSFTFGIVLTF.

This clonotype was counted ten times or more. This rearrangement joins TRBV6-5 to TRBJ2-7; 7 nucleotides align to TRBD1. V trimming: 2 bases; J trimming: 1 base; junction bases outside the gene matches: 2. In germline, CDR1 is MNHEY, CDR2 SVGAGI. The CDR3 has 14 residues. CDR3 DNA: TGTGCCAGCAGTTACGCGACAGGGTCCTACGAGCAGTACTTC. This codes for CASSYATGSYEQYF.

As regards this clonotype: A much larger clonotype is one base distant, so this may be a read error. The rearrangement links TRBV28 to TRBJ2-2, with 7 bases fitting TRBD2. The CDR3 has 21 amino acids. Germline-derived CDR1 and CDR2 are MDHEN and SYDVKM. V shed 4 bases and J 9 bases; nucleotides not matched to a gene: 29. The CDR3 loop reads CASSYPPLVFAGVGDARELFF. As DNA, the CDR3 is TGTGCCAGCAGTTACCCCCCTCTTGTGTTCGCGGGGGTAGGGGATGCCAGGGAGCTGTTTTTT.

The V call is TRBV18, the J call TRBJ1-4, with no clear D. V lost 3 bases and J 7 bases, leaving 9 bases between the germline ends. Looked up from germline, CDR1 is KGHSH and CDR2 is LQKENI. The CDR3 consists of 13 residues. The CDR3 loop is CASSPGWGEKLFF. CDR3 DNA sequence: TGTGCCAGCTCACCGGGGTGGGGTGAAAAACTGTTTTTT. The entire variable domain, with the rest obtained from reference TRBV18 and TRBJ1-4, is as follows: NAGVMQNPRHLVRRRGQEARLRCSPMKGHSHVYWYRQLPEEGLKFMVYLQKENIIDESGMPKERFSAEFPKEGPSILRIQQVVRGDSAAYFCASSPGWGEKLFFGSGTQLSVL.